This T cell receptor beta chain comes out of a study of spatial heterogeneity in lung cancer. Findings and limits, study-wide: Tumor T cell coverage was estimated at around 7.4% for alpha and more than 11% for beta chains. One measure, the expanded intratumoral alpha and beta TCR count, tracked tumor mutation counts.

Time point meaning: sample taken at primary tumor resection. Many counts were recorded for this clonotype. Antigen specificity is unknown. The V and J ends lost 6 bases and 5 bases respectively, with 11 bases between them. Germline-derived CDR1 and CDR2 are MDHEN and SYDVKM. The CDR3 consists of 13 residues. TCRdb used MiXCR to reprocess the 5' RACE reads, holding one entry per CDR3 protein. The data contain about 7,500 distinct CDR3 sequences, about 11% of them singletons. The material sequenced was lung tumor tissue, taken at surgery. This receptor was obtained from a male donor with early-stage non-small cell lung cancer. The gene calls are TRBV28 and TRBJ2-1; a possible D gene is TRBD2 (6 bases). The CDR3 here is CASSQTSHNEQFF. The CDR3 region has the DNA TGTGCCAGCAGCCAGACTAGTCACAATGAGCAGTTCTTC.